These T cell receptor beta chains were read from a single sample in a study of identical twins. TCRdb reprocessed the 5' RACE reads via MiXCR and lists one record per CDR3 protein. Of under 1 million distinct CDR3 sequences listed, about 12% are singletons. This sample also appeared in a second study, on yellow fever vaccine responses in identical twins.

The sample taken for sequencing was PBMCs. The source is a woman aged 18-35 years in good health. The conserved cysteine and the conserved F or W are not part of the CDR3 here.

v_gene,j_gene,CDR3aa
TRBV25-1,TRBJ2-7,ASSASAAPALDEQY
TRBV5-1,TRBJ2-7,ASSLVVAGTRTNPYEQY
TRBV7-2,TRBJ2-7,ASSPSAAGHEQY
TRBV29-1,TRBJ1-2,SVEWQGNYGYT
TRBV6-1,TRBJ2-1,ASYRTGLAGDEQF
TRBV29-1,TRBJ2-1,SALDRGPREQF
TRBV4-1,TRBJ2-2,ASSHRTSGGPNTGELF
TRBV11-2,TRBJ2-7,ASSKRGDSPLYEQY
TRBV7-9,TRBJ2-7,ASKPPYEQY
TRBV20-1,TRBJ2-1,SARVRSGLAGDSYNEQF
TRBV15,TRBJ2-1,ATSKQQSSYNEQF
TRBV2,TRBJ2-2,ASTQEGQGGTGELF
TRBV20-1,TRBJ2-5,SARDEEGGTQY
TRBV20-1,TRBJ2-1,SARDLSGSDNEQF
TRBV20-1,TRBJ2-1,SAHPGLAGVFNEQF
TRBV5-1,TRBJ1-3,ASSLEAGNTIY
TRBV11-2,TRBJ2-5,ASSSRRRETQY
TRBV6-1,TRBJ2-4,ASSGDRITRNIQY
TRBV4-1,TRBJ2-2,ASSLARGSGTGELF
TRBV6-5,TRBJ2-5,ASSSTQLAGRETQY
TRBV6-1,TRBJ2-1,ASSEQIAVEQF
TRBV7-2,TRBJ1-1,ASSVLQWAEAF
TRBV12-3/TRBV12-4,TRBJ1-2,ASSGQGVDGYT
TRBV4-1,TRBJ2-1,ASSQAPRQGSSYNEQF
TRBV4-1,TRBJ1-1,ASSQMQGTEAF
TRBV5-6,TRBJ2-1,ASFKQERLYNEQF
TRBV7-2,TRBJ2-1,ASSSTGTSGRYNEQF
TRBV25-1,TRBJ2-5,ASSDDRIQETQY
TRBV3-1,TRBJ2-1,ASSQDVAGVFNEQF
TRBV19,TRBJ2-3,ASSKLAGSGDTQY
TRBV11-2,TRBJ1-6,ASSAQGYNSPLH
TRBV7-9,TRBJ1-2,ASSLGTALNYGYT
TRBV10-3,TRBJ2-3,AISKNGQSTDTQY
TRBV4-1,TRBJ1-2,ASSPLDIPYGYT
TRBV19,TRBJ1-1,ASRHGMNTEAF
TRBV11-3,TRBJ2-5,ASSLTAEETQY
TRBV12-5,TRBJ2-1,ASGLAFYNEQF
TRBV5-4,TRBJ2-1,ASSRTLNEQF
TRBV20-1,TRBJ2-3,SARRFAVTLADTQY
TRBV2,TRBJ2-1,ASSESREGRNEQF
TRBV12-5,TRBJ2-7,ASGIAGVSYEQY